This T cell receptor beta chain was sequenced during a study of CD8 T cells in ankylosing spondylitis. Whole-study findings and limits: The authors found the disease-linked clones to be CD8+ and relatively rare in peripheral blood.

MiXCR, run by TCRdb on the 5' RACE reads, gives a single entry per CDR3 protein. Of 200,000 to 250,000 distinct CDR3 sequences listed, under 8.5% are singletons. This clonotype has at least ten counts. Its specificity is unknown. This receptor was identified in a female donor with ankylosing spondylitis or in good health (not recorded which). Sequenced input: blood, either unsorted or a sorted T cell fraction (not recorded which).

The chain's CDR3 is CASSEGSHSGQYF. The CDR3 DNA sequence: TGCGCCAGCAGTGAGGGTAGTCATTCAGGGCAGTACTTC. This chain uses TRBV10-2 with TRBJ2-7; D gene ambiguous. The CDR3 runs 13 residues. The germline V and J ends were trimmed by 2 bases and 9 bases, with 14 bases remaining between them. The germline CDR1 and CDR2 sequences are WSHSY and SAAADI.